This entry is about one T cell receptor beta chain. The sample comes from a study of blood T cell repertoires in COVID-19. This CDR3 contains 15 residues. V was pared by 1 base and J by 6 bases, with 15 bases between. CDR1 and CDR2 from the germline V gene are SEHNR and FQNEAQ (reference sequence). Some clones are missing from TCRdb's copy, which holds only in-frame ones; the method was immunoSEQ multiplex PCR. The sample lists about 140,000 clones; almost 85% were seen once. The rearrangement uses TRBV7-9 and TRBJ1-1; D possibly corresponds to TRBD1 (6 bases). Source material: PBMCs or T cells enriched from blood (not recorded which). This TCR was sampled from a woman in her forties or fifties with acute COVID-19. Here the CDR3 DNA reads TGTGCCAGCAGCTTAGTTGTATCCCAGGGGCCTGAAGCTTTCTTT. It specifies CASSLVVSQGPEAFF.